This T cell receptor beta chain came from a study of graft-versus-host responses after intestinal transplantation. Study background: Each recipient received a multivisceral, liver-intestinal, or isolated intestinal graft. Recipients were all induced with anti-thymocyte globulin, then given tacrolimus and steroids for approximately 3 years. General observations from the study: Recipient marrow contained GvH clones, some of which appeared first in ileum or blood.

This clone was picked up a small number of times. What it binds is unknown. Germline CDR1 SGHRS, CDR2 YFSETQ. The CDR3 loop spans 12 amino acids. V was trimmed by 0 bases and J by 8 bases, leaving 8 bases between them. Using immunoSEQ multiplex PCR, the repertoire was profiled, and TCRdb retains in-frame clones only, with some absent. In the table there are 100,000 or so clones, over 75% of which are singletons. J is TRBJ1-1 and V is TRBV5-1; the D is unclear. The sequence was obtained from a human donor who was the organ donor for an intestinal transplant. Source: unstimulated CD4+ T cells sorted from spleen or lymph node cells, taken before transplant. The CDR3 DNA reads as TGCGCCAGCAGCTTGGGAACGGGGGAAGCTTTCTTT. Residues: CASSLGTGEAFF.